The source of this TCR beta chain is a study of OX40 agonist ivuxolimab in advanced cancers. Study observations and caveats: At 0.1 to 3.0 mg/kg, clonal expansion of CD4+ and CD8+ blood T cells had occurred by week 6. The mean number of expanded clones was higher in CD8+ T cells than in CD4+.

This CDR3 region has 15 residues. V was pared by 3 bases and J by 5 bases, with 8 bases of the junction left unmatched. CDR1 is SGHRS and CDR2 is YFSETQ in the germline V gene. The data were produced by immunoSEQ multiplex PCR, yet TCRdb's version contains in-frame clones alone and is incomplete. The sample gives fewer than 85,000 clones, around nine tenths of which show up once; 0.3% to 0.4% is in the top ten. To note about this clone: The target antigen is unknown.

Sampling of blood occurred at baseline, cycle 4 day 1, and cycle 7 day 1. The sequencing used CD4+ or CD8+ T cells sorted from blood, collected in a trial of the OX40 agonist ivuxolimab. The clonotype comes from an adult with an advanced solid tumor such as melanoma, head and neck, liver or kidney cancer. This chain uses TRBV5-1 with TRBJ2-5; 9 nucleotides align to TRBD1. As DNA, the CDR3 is TGCGCCAGCAGCTCGTCCGGGACAGGGTGGGAGACCCAGTACTTC. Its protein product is CASSSSGTGWETQYF.